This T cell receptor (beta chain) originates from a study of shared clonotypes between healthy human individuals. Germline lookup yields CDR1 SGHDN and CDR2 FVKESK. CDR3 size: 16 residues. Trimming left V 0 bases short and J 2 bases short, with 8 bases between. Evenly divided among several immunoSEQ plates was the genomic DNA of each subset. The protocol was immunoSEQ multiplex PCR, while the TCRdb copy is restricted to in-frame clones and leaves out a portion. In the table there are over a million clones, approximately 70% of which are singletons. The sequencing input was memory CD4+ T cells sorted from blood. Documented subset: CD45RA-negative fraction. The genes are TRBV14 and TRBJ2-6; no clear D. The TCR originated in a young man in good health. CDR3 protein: CASSQDLKAGANVLTF. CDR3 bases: TGTGCCAGCAGCCAAGATCTAAAGGCTGGGGCCAACGTCCTGACTTTC.